A selection of T cell receptor beta chains follows, all from one sample in a study of cytomegalovirus exposure and HLA in healthy donors. The table came from immunoSEQ multiplex PCR; TCRdb's copy has only in-frame clones and leaves some out. Of 120,000 or so clones listed, over 70% were seen once; the top ten hold 11%. The specimen sequenced was PBMCs. The receptors were sampled from a woman aged 45-59 years in good health and CMV-seropositive. The CDR3 runs from the conserved cysteine through the conserved F or W. The order of the fields is J gene, clone size, V gene, D gene, CDR3 protein, CDR3 DNA. A D gene is named only where the DNA matches it firmly. Clone size is stated in some rows and not others, as once, few, many or a class when expanded.

j_call: TRBJ2-1
clone_size: .
v_call: TRBV19
d_call: TRBD2
cdr3_aa: CASKTSGSLEANEQFF
cdr3_nt: TGTGCCAGTAAGACTAGCGGGAGTCTGGAGGCCAATGAGCAGTTCTTC

j_call: TRBJ2-2
clone_size: .
v_call: TRBV4-1
d_call: .
cdr3_aa: CASSQALQGRPGELFF
cdr3_nt: TGCGCCAGCAGCCAAGCTCTACAGGGGAGGCCCGGGGAGCTGTTTTTT

j_call: TRBJ1-1
clone_size: .
v_call: TRBV7-2
d_call: .
cdr3_aa: CASSLVSGVNEAFF
cdr3_nt: TGTGCCAGCAGCTTAGTATCAGGGGTAAATGAAGCTTTCTTT

j_call: TRBJ1-2
clone_size: .
v_call: TRBV7-9
d_call: TRBD1
cdr3_aa: CASSLGTGIDYGYTF
cdr3_nt: TGTGCCAGCAGCTTAGGGACAGGGATAGACTATGGCTACACCTTC

j_call: TRBJ1-1
clone_size: .
v_call: TRBV29-1
d_call: TRBD1
cdr3_aa: CSVVGTGKLNTEAFF
cdr3_nt: TGCAGCGTTGTAGGGACAGGGAAACTCAACACTGAAGCTTTCTTT

j_call: TRBJ2-5
clone_size: few
v_call: TRBV4-1
d_call: TRBD1
cdr3_aa: CASSQMTGGETQYF
cdr3_nt: TGCGCCAGCAGCCAAATGACAGGGGGGGAGACCCAGTACTTC

j_call: TRBJ1-3
clone_size: .
v_call: TRBV6-1
d_call: .
cdr3_aa: CASSEAWRVGSGNTIYF
cdr3_nt: TGTGCCAGCAGTGAAGCTTGGAGGGTGGGCTCGGGAAACACCATATATTTT

j_call: TRBJ2-1
clone_size: .
v_call: TRBV5-4
d_call: TRBD2
cdr3_aa: CASSLVSGVSNEQFF
cdr3_nt: TGTGCCAGCAGCTTGGTAAGCGGGGTGAGCAATGAGCAGTTCTTC

j_call: TRBJ2-3
clone_size: .
v_call: TRBV10-1
d_call: TRBD2
cdr3_aa: CANGDSGTRADTQYF
cdr3_nt: TGCGCCAACGGGGATAGCGGGACCCGAGCGGATACGCAGTATTTT

j_call: TRBJ2-1
clone_size: .
v_call: TRBV6-6
d_call: TRBD1
cdr3_aa: CASSARTGSYNEQFF
cdr3_nt: TGTGCCAGCAGTGCTCGGACAGGCTCCTACAATGAGCAGTTCTTC

j_call: TRBJ1-5
clone_size: .
v_call: TRBV10-2
d_call: .
cdr3_aa: CASSEAATQPQHF
cdr3_nt: TGCGCCAGCAGTGAAGCCGCCACTCAGCCCCAGCATTTT

j_call: TRBJ1-1
clone_size: once
v_call: TRBV29-1
d_call: TRBD1
cdr3_aa: CSVDGTGGTEAFF
cdr3_nt: TGCAGCGTCGATGGGACAGGGGGCACTGAAGCTTTCTTT

j_call: TRBJ2-7
clone_size: once
v_call: TRBV6-5
d_call: .
cdr3_aa: CASSLRASSYEQYF
cdr3_nt: TGTGCCAGCAGCCTCAGGGCCAGCTCCTACGAGCAGTACTTC

j_call: TRBJ2-1
clone_size: .
v_call: TRBV23-1
d_call: .
cdr3_aa: CASSHPRDKNNEQFF
cdr3_nt: TGCGCCAGCAGTCACCCCCGGGACAAGAACAATGAGCAGTTCTTC

j_call: TRBJ2-3
clone_size: .
v_call: TRBV4-3
d_call: TRBD2
cdr3_aa: CASSFMTSVADTQYF
cdr3_nt: TGCGCCAGCAGCTTTATGACTAGCGTCGCAGATACGCAGTATTTT

j_call: TRBJ2-3
clone_size: .
v_call: TRBV15
d_call: TRBD2
cdr3_aa: CATSSRLAGEGTQYF
cdr3_nt: TGTGCCACCAGCAGCAGACTAGCGGGAGAGGGTACGCAGTATTTT

j_call: TRBJ2-3
clone_size: .
v_call: TRBV6-6
d_call: .
cdr3_aa: CASSYGGYSTDTQYF
cdr3_nt: TGTGCCAGCAGTTACGGGGGGTATAGCACAGATACGCAGTATTTT

j_call: TRBJ2-7
clone_size: .
v_call: TRBV7-2
d_call: TRBD2
cdr3_aa: CASSGDSGRAGYEQYF
cdr3_nt: TGTGCCAGCAGCGGGGATAGCGGGAGGGCCGGCTACGAGCAGTACTTC

j_call: TRBJ2-2
clone_size: few
v_call: TRBV5-6
d_call: .
cdr3_aa: CASSAINTGELFF
cdr3_nt: TGTGCCAGCAGCGCGATCAACACCGGGGAGCTGTTTTTT

j_call: TRBJ2-2
clone_size: once
v_call: TRBV30
d_call: TRBD2
cdr3_aa: CAWSPLTSGTNTGELFF
cdr3_nt: TGTGCCTGGAGTCCCTTGACTAGCGGGACGAACACCGGGGAGCTGTTTTTT

j_call: TRBJ1-2
clone_size: .
v_call: TRBV30
d_call: .
cdr3_aa: CAWSVPGDHDGYTF
cdr3_nt: TGTGCCTGGAGTGTACCAGGGGATCACGATGGCTACACCTTC

j_call: TRBJ2-6
clone_size: .
v_call: TRBV27
d_call: .
cdr3_aa: CASSKSSGANVLTF
cdr3_nt: TGTGCCAGCAGTAAGAGCTCTGGGGCCAACGTCCTGACTTTC

j_call: TRBJ2-7
clone_size: .
v_call: TRBV2
d_call: .
cdr3_aa: CASRNSGIQYF
cdr3_nt: TGTGCCAGCAGAAACTCCGGGATCCAGTACTTC

j_call: TRBJ2-7
clone_size: .
v_call: TRBV14
d_call: TRBD1
cdr3_aa: CASSSWTGNYEQYF
cdr3_nt: TGTGCCAGCAGCTCGTGGACAGGGAACTACGAGCAGTACTTC

j_call: TRBJ2-3
clone_size: once
v_call: TRBV5-1
d_call: TRBD2
cdr3_aa: CASSPGLPPDTQYF
cdr3_nt: TGCGCCAGCAGCCCGGGACTACCTCCAGATACGCAGTATTTT

j_call: TRBJ2-2
clone_size: .
v_call: TRBV30
d_call: TRBD1
cdr3_aa: CAWTGDRGSTGELFF
cdr3_nt: TGTGCCTGGACGGGGGACAGGGGATCAACCGGGGAGCTGTTTTTT

j_call: TRBJ2-2
clone_size: .
v_call: TRBV2
d_call: .
cdr3_aa: CALSSGAIGGELFF
cdr3_nt: TGTGCCCTCAGCTCAGGGGCAATTGGCGGGGAGCTGTTTTTT

j_call: TRBJ2-7
clone_size: .
v_call: TRBV10-2
d_call: TRBD2
cdr3_aa: CASGPGGYEQYF
cdr3_nt: TGCGCCAGCGGGCCGGGGGGTTACGAGCAGTACTTC

j_call: TRBJ2-1
clone_size: .
v_call: TRBV7-2
d_call: .
cdr3_aa: CASSFVEGNEQFF
cdr3_nt: TGTGCCAGCAGCTTTGTTGAGGGCAATGAGCAGTTCTTC

j_call: TRBJ1-5
clone_size: few
v_call: TRBV19
d_call: .
cdr3_aa: CASRPGQNSNQPQHF
cdr3_nt: TGTGCCAGTCGACCCGGACAGAATAGCAATCAGCCCCAGCATTTT

j_call: TRBJ2-3
clone_size: once
v_call: TRBV28
d_call: .
cdr3_aa: CASSRGPGVADTQYF
cdr3_nt: TGTGCCAGCAGTCGAGGGCCGGGAGTGGCAGATACGCAGTATTTT

j_call: TRBJ2-7
clone_size: few
v_call: TRBV30
d_call: .
cdr3_aa: CAWRFSAWSSYEQYF
cdr3_nt: TGTGCCTGGAGATTTTCAGCCTGGAGTTCTTACGAGCAGTACTTC

j_call: TRBJ1-1
clone_size: .
v_call: TRBV19
d_call: .
cdr3_aa: CASARGMNTEAFF
cdr3_nt: TGTGCCAGTGCCAGGGGAATGAACACTGAAGCTTTCTTT

j_call: TRBJ1-1
clone_size: .
v_call: TRBV6-5
d_call: .
cdr3_aa: CASSRGWYTEAFF
cdr3_nt: TGTGCCAGCAGTCGGGGTTGGTACACTGAAGCTTTCTTT

j_call: TRBJ1-5
clone_size: .
v_call: TRBV10-3
d_call: .
cdr3_aa: CAISESEGLNQPQHF
cdr3_nt: TGTGCCATCAGTGAGTCGGAGGGCCTCAATCAGCCCCAGCATTTT

j_call: TRBJ2-3
clone_size: few
v_call: TRBV9
d_call: .
cdr3_aa: CASSPGSGADTQYF
cdr3_nt: TGTGCCAGCAGCCCCGGATCGGGGGCAGATACGCAGTATTTT

j_call: TRBJ1-2
clone_size: .
v_call: TRBV5-1
d_call: TRBD1
cdr3_aa: CASSGGQGYAGYTF
cdr3_nt: TGCGCCAGCAGCGGGGGACAGGGTTATGCTGGCTACACCTTC

j_call: TRBJ1-2
clone_size: .
v_call: TRBV19
d_call: TRBD1
cdr3_aa: CASSIGESGTAYGYTF
cdr3_nt: TGTGCCAGTAGTATAGGAGAATCCGGGACAGCTTATGGCTACACCTTC

j_call: TRBJ1-2
clone_size: .
v_call: TRBV6-5
d_call: .
cdr3_aa: CASSYTGPHGYTF
cdr3_nt: TGTGCCAGCAGTTACACAGGGCCTCATGGCTACACCTTC

j_call: TRBJ1-1
clone_size: .
v_call: TRBV4-2
d_call: .
cdr3_aa: CASSQVSFQQGSEAFF
cdr3_nt: TGTGCCAGCAGCCAAGTCTCCTTTCAACAGGGATCTGAAGCTTTCTTT

j_call: TRBJ2-5
clone_size: few
v_call: TRBV6-6
d_call: .
cdr3_aa: CASSYSRGSETQYF
cdr3_nt: TGTGCCAGCAGTTACTCCCGAGGGTCTGAGACCCAGTACTTC

j_call: TRBJ1-5
clone_size: .
v_call: TRBV19
d_call: .
cdr3_aa: CASSQIGWLQDSNQPQHF
cdr3_nt: TGTGCCAGTAGTCAAATAGGCTGGCTCCAGGATAGCAATCAGCCCCAGCATTTT

j_call: TRBJ1-6
clone_size: .
v_call: TRBV6-5
d_call: .
cdr3_aa: CASRAGLTNSPLHF
cdr3_nt: TGTGCCAGCAGAGCTGGACTGACTAATTCACCCCTCCACTTT

j_call: TRBJ1-2
clone_size: few
v_call: TRBV20-1
d_call: .
cdr3_aa: CSPPVDYGYTF
cdr3_nt: TGCAGCCCCCCAGTGGACTATGGCTACACCTTC

j_call: TRBJ2-3
clone_size: .
v_call: TRBV10-3
d_call: .
cdr3_aa: CAISVGHPSTDTQYF
cdr3_nt: TGTGCCATCAGTGTCGGACACCCTAGCACAGATACGCAGTATTTT

j_call: TRBJ2-5
clone_size: .
v_call: TRBV6-5
d_call: TRBD1
cdr3_aa: CASSYTGGGQETQYF
cdr3_nt: TGTGCCAGCAGTTACACAGGGGGTGGGCAAGAGACCCAGTACTTC

j_call: TRBJ1-3
clone_size: .
v_call: TRBV7-9
d_call: TRBD1
cdr3_aa: CASSFTGTGVGNTIYF
cdr3_nt: TGTGCCAGCAGCTTCACCGGGACAGGGGTCGGAAACACCATATATTTT

j_call: TRBJ2-5
clone_size: .
v_call: TRBV27
d_call: TRBD2
cdr3_aa: CASSLKTSGSGETQYF
cdr3_nt: TGTGCCAGCAGTTTAAAGACTAGCGGGAGCGGTGAGACCCAGTACTTC

j_call: TRBJ1-1
clone_size: .
v_call: TRBV6-8
d_call: .
cdr3_aa: CASSYSRNLSTRGKTEAFF
cdr3_nt: TGTGCCAGCAGTTACTCCAGAAACCTTTCTACACGGGGGAAGACTGAAGCTTTCTTT

j_call: TRBJ1-2
clone_size: once
v_call: TRBV7-2
d_call: TRBD1
cdr3_aa: CASSSYGDRNYGYTF
cdr3_nt: TGTGCCAGCAGCTCCTATGGGGACAGAAACTATGGCTACACCTTC

j_call: TRBJ2-3
clone_size: .
v_call: TRBV5-4
d_call: TRBD1
cdr3_aa: CASSSQGADTQYF
cdr3_nt: TGTGCCAGCAGCTCCCAGGGGGCAGATACGCAGTATTTT

j_call: TRBJ2-2
clone_size: .
v_call: TRBV2
d_call: TRBD1
cdr3_aa: CASSEVQGAVTGELFF
cdr3_nt: TGTGCCAGCAGTGAAGTACAGGGGGCTGTCACCGGGGAGCTGTTTTTT

j_call: TRBJ2-1
clone_size: once
v_call: TRBV2
d_call: .
cdr3_aa: CASSTYNEQFF
cdr3_nt: TGTGCCAGCAGTACTTACAATGAGCAGTTCTTC

j_call: TRBJ2-5
clone_size: .
v_call: TRBV18
d_call: .
cdr3_aa: CASSPRGETQYF
cdr3_nt: TGTGCCAGCTCACCTCGAGGGGAGACCCAGTACTTC

j_call: TRBJ1-1
clone_size: .
v_call: TRBV18
d_call: TRBD1
cdr3_aa: CASSLGQVSVFTEAFF
cdr3_nt: TGTGCCAGCTCACTCGGACAGGTTAGCGTATTTACTGAAGCTTTCTTT

j_call: TRBJ2-1
clone_size: .
v_call: TRBV5-1
d_call: TRBD2
cdr3_aa: CASSSAGLAGFDNEQFF
cdr3_nt: TGCGCCAGCAGCTCGGCTGGACTAGCGGGCTTCGACAATGAGCAGTTCTTC

j_call: TRBJ2-1
clone_size: .
v_call: TRBV30
d_call: .
cdr3_aa: CACTTGSSYNEQFF
cdr3_nt: TGTGCCTGTACCACCGGGAGCTCCTACAATGAGCAGTTCTTC

j_call: TRBJ2-7
clone_size: .
v_call: TRBV7-8
d_call: .
cdr3_aa: CASSRTPQTYEQYF
cdr3_nt: TGTGCCAGCAGCCGTACCCCACAGACCTACGAGCAGTACTTC

j_call: TRBJ2-1
clone_size: .
v_call: TRBV5-1
d_call: TRBD2
cdr3_aa: CASSRYSGISYNEQFF
cdr3_nt: TGCGCCAGCAGCAGATATAGCGGGATCTCCTACAATGAGCAGTTCTTC